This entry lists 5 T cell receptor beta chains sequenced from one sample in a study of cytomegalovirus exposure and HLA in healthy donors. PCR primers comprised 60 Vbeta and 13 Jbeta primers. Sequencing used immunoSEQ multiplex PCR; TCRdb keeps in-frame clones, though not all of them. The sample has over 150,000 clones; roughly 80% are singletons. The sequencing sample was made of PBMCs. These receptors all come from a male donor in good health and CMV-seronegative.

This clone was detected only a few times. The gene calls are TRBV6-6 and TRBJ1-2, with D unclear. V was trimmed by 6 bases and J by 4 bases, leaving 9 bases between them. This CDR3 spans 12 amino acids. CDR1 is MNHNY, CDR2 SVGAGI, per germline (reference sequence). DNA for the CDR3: TGTGCCAGCAGGACAACCTCCTATGGCTACACCTTC. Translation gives CASRTTSYGYTF.

The chain's CDR3 is CASSSTLFQGTDTQYF. The CDR3 DNA sequence: TGTGCCAGCAGTTCGACCCTTTTCCAGGGCACAGATACGCAGTATTTT. The chain recombines TRBV27 with TRBJ2-3, with D unclear. V was trimmed by 4 bases and J by 1 base, leaving 15 bases between them. CDR1 is MNHEY and CDR2 is SMNVEV in the germline V gene (reference sequence). The CDR3 has 16 amino acids.

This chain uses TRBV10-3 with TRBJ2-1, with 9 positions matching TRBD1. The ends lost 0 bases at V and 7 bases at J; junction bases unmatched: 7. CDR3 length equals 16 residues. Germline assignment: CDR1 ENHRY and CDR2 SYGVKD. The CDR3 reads CAISESHRGQGNEQFF. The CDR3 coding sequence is TGTGCCATCAGTGAGTCTCACAGGGGGCAAGGGAATGAGCAGTTCTTC.

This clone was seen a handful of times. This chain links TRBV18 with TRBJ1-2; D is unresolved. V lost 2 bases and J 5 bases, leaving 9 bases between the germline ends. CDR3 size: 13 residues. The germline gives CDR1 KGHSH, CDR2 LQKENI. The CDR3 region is CASSPGEKYGYTF. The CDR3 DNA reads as TGTGCCAGCTCACCAGGAGAGAAGTATGGCTACACCTTC.

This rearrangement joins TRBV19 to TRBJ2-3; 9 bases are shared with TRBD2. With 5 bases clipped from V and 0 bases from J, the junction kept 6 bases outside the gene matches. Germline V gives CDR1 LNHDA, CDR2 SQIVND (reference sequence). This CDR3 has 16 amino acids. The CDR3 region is CASSSPSGRSTDTQYF. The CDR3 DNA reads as TGTGCCAGTAGTTCCCCCAGCGGGAGGAGCACAGATACGCAGTATTTT. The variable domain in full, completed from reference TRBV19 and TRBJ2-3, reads DGGITQSPKYLFRKEGQNVTLSCEQNLNHDAMYWYRQDPGQGLRLIYYSQIVNDFQKGDIAEGYSVSREKKESFPLTVTSAQKNPTAFYLCASSSPSGRSTDTQYFGPGTRLTVL.